The 5 T cell receptor beta chains in this list originate from one sample, sequenced in a study of OX40 agonist ivuxolimab in advanced cancers. Here immunoSEQ multiplex PCR was the method, and the copy in TCRdb shows in-frame clones only, minus some. The sample lists around 99,000 clones, 75% to 95% occurring once. The sample was CD4+ or CD8+ T cells sorted from blood, taken in a trial of the OX40 agonist ivuxolimab. The receptor source for this set is an adult with an advanced solid tumor such as melanoma, head and neck, liver or kidney cancer.

As concerns this clone: Mismatch with germline at one junction end may stem from a read error. The genes are TRBV14 and TRBJ1-1, with D hard to call. The CDR3 contains 13 residues. Germline V gene lookup returns CDR1 SGHDN and CDR2 FVKESK. The CDR3 loop is CASSPLRQLETFF. The CDR3, as DNA: TGTGCCAGCAGCCCTTTAAGGCAACTTGAAACTTTCTTT.

This clone was observed once. The rearrangement joins TRBV10-1 to TRBJ1-3, with unresolved D. Germline V lookup: CDR1 WNHNN, CDR2 SYGVQD (reference sequence). This CDR3 contains 11 residues. CDR3 in DNA: TGCTCCCTAGACTCTGGAAACACCATATATTTT. Residues: CSLDSGNTIYF.

V is TRBV27 and J is TRBJ2-5, with 13 bases lining up with TRBD2. This CDR3 is 16 amino acids long. The germline V gene encodes CDR1 MNHEY and CDR2 SMNVEV (reference sequence). With 5 bases clipped from V and 5 bases from J, the junction kept 8 bases outside the gene matches. CDR3 in DNA: TGTGCCAGCAGTACTAGACTAGCGGGAGGAGGTGAGACCCAGTACTTC. Protein product: CASSTRLAGGGETQYF.

This rearrangement joins TRBV9 to TRBJ1-2, with TRBD1 identical over 7 bases. The CDR3 has 13 residues. Unmatched junction bases numbered 8, after V lost 4 bases and J lost 8 bases. Germline V lookup: CDR1 SGDLS, CDR2 YYNGEE. The CDR3 region is CASSREGAYGYTF. The CDR3 DNA follows: TGTGCCAGCAGCAGGGAGGGGGCATACGGCTACACCTTC.

This chain uses TRBV5-6 with TRBJ2-3; TRBD1 aligns across 8 bases. J was trimmed by 6 bases and V by 1 base; bases with no gene match: 7. Germline CDR1 reads SGHDT; CDR2 reads YYEEEE. The CDR3 consists of 15 residues. The DNA for the CDR3 is TGTGCCAGCAGCTTGCCGGACAGGGCGTGGGATACGCAGTATTTT. Residues: CASSLPDRAWDTQYF.